The 31 T cell receptor beta chains in this list originate from one sample, sequenced in a study of regulatory T cells in long-lasting Graves disease. The time point denotes: persistent/refractory GD, antithyroid drugs over 5 years with positive TRAb. With RNA extracted from PBMCs as input, the TCR library was made. iRepertoire HTBI primers and Arm-PCR of CDR3 regions built TCR beta libraries. Via MiXCR, TCRdb re-called the multiplex PCR reads, giving one row per CDR3 protein. The data show approximately 440,000 distinct CDR3 sequences, 20% to 30% seen once. The sample consisted of peripheral blood mononuclear cells (PBMCs), taken when the disease was refractory, from a patient treated with antithyroid drugs. The receptors shown here come from a female donor with Graves disease.

The V gene is TRBV7-2, the J gene TRBJ2-7, with TRBD1 matching 10 bases. CDR1 SGHTA and CDR2 FQGNSA come from the germline V gene. J was trimmed by 3 bases and V by 10 bases; bases with no gene match: 15. The CDR3 spans 16 residues. The CDR3 DNA sequence: TGTGCCACCTCCCCCCCCTTGAGGACAGGGGGCTACGAGCAGTACTTC. Protein product: CATSPPLRTGGYEQYF.

There are many counts of this clonotype. The gene calls are TRBV2 and TRBJ1-2; TRBD1 agrees at 11 bases. The CDR3 has 16 amino acids. Looked up from germline, CDR1 is SNHLY and CDR2 is FYNNEI. J lost 7 bases, V lost 6 bases, and 13 bases had no gene match. The CDR3 bases are TGTGCCAGCAGAGCGGACAGGGGGCGCATTATCTCTGGCTACACCTTC. Amino acid sequence: CASRADRGRIISGYTF.

This clonotype was counted between two and nine times. For the CDR3, the DNA is TGCGCCAGCAGCTTGGCCATTAAAGACAGGTTTGGGGCGAACACCGGGGAGCTGTTTTTT. Protein product: CASSLAIKDRFGANTGELFF. V and J are TRBV5-1 and TRBJ2-2; TRBD1 is a possible D gene (6 bases). CDR3 length: 20 residues. V was clipped by 0 bases and J by 0 bases, with 21 bases between them. The V gene's germline CDR1 is SGHRS and CDR2 YFSETQ.

This clonotype was found many times. The chain is built from TRBV12-3 or TRBV12-4 and TRBJ1-2; TRBD1 might be the D (5 bases). The CDR3 spans 15 residues. V dropped 8 bases and J dropped 8 bases, with 24 bases sitting between them. CDR3 residues: CASGDQGRRAVGYTF. CDR3 sequence (DNA): TGTGCCAGCGGGGACCAGGGCCGGCGGGCGGTGGGCTACACCTTC.

This clonotype has more than one count but fewer than ten. This chain links TRBV12-3 or TRBV12-4 with TRBJ1-1, with D possibly being TRBD1 (6 bases). CDR3 length: 15 amino acids. Trimming stripped 3 bases from V and 0 bases from J, with 11 bases between. CDR3 sequence (DNA): TGTGCCAGCAGTTTCCCAGGGGACTTGAACACTGAAGCTTTCTTT. It encodes CASSFPGDLNTEAFF.

This clonotype was counted at least ten times. V is TRBV2 and J is TRBJ1-1, with D hard to call. Germline CDR1 SNHLY, CDR2 FYNNEI. The germline V and J ends were trimmed by 6 bases and 2 bases, with 10 bases remaining between them. The CDR3 runs 13 residues. CDR3 residues: CASRVDSNTEAFF. The CDR3 DNA reads as TGTGCCAGCAGGGTCGACTCCAACACTGAAGCTTTCTTT.

This clonotype appeared many times. The rearrangement joins TRBV2 to TRBJ2-7; the D gene could be TRBD1 or TRBD2 (5 bases each). The V gene's germline CDR1 is SNHLY and CDR2 FYNNEI. The CDR3 covers 16 residues. Deletions cut 4 bases from V and 1 base from J, with 17 bases between. The CDR3 nucleotides are TGTGCCAGCAGTGTGGCCACTAGGGGCAGATCCTACGAGCAGTACTTC. Residues: CASSVATRGRSYEQYF. Full variable domain (rest looked up from reference TRBV2 and TRBJ2-7): EPEVTQTPSHQVTQMGQEVILRCVPISNHLYFYWYRQILGQKVEFLVSFYNNEISEKSEIFDDQFSVERPDGSNFTLKIRSTKLEDSAMYFCASSVATRGRSYEQYFGPGTRLTVT.

This clonotype was counted ten times or more. J is TRBJ2-5 and V is TRBV28; D tentatively reads TRBD1 or TRBD2 (6 bases each). There are 14 residues in the CDR3. Trimming removed 3 bases from V and 5 bases from J, with 13 bases in between. Germline CDR1 reads MDHEN; CDR2 reads SYDVKM. This CDR3 is CASSFTGRWETQYF. CDR3 sequence (DNA): TGTGCCAGCAGTTTTACAGGGAGGTGGGAGACCCAGTACTTC.

This clonotype was seen at least ten times. The chain is built from TRBV20-1 and TRBJ2-1; 9 nucleotides align to TRBD1. This CDR3 comprises 16 residues. Germline V gives CDR1 DFQATT, CDR2 SNEGSKA (reference sequence). The V and J ends lost 0 bases and 5 bases, in that order; junction bases with no gene match: 8. CDR3 in DNA: TGCAGTGCTAGAGATGGGACAGGGAATTTAAACAATGAGCAGTTCTTC. Encoded protein: CSARDGTGNLNNEQFF.

This clonotype was detected only a few times. This chain joins TRBV12-3 or TRBV12-4 and TRBJ2-5; the D gene could be TRBD1 or TRBD2 (5 bases each). V dropped 5 bases and J dropped 5 bases, with 21 bases sitting between them. The CDR3 contains 16 residues. CDR3 sequence: CASSIRAGNGTETQYF. Written as DNA, the CDR3 is TGTGCCAGCAGTATACGCGCGGGTAACGGGACGGAGACCCAGTACTTC.

This clonotype was picked up a small number of times. This chain links TRBV6-1 with TRBJ2-5, with TRBD1 identical over 7 bases. Germline V gene sequence: CDR1 MNHNS, CDR2 SASEGT. The CDR3 contains 16 residues. V was clipped by 5 bases and J by 2 bases; unmatched bases: 11. The CDR3: CASSLGQTFFQETQYF. For the CDR3, the DNA is TGTGCCAGCAGTCTGGGACAGACTTTTTTTCAAGAGACCCAGTACTTC.

The table lists this clonotype with a few counts. The V call is TRBV7-2, the J call TRBJ1-1; D not resolved. The ends were cut back, 5 bases at V and 4 bases at J, with 14 bases in the middle. Germline V gene lookup returns CDR1 SGHTA and CDR2 FQGNSA. This CDR3 is 14 amino acids long. As DNA, the CDR3 is TGTGCCAGCAGCAAAATACAGAGGGCCACTGAAGCTTTCTTT. Its translation is CASSKIQRATEAFF.

This clonotype has at least ten counts. The rearrangement uses TRBV2 and TRBJ2-5; D perhaps matches TRBD1 (6 bases). This CDR3 is built from 16 residues. Germline-derived CDR1 and CDR2 are SNHLY and FYNNEI. V was pared by 6 bases and J by 2 bases, with 19 bases between. Here the CDR3 DNA reads TGTGCCAGCAGGGGACGGGAACAGGGCGAACAAGAGACCCAGTACTTC. As protein: CASRGREQGEQETQYF.

The V call is TRBV29-1, the J call TRBJ1-2; perhaps TRBD1 as D (5 bases). The CDR3 sequence is 14 residues long. Looked up from germline, CDR1 is SQVTM and CDR2 is ANQGSEA. The V end lost 1 base, the J end lost 5 bases, and 14 bases lay between the germline ends. CDR3 amino acids: CSVEVEWRGYGYTF. The CDR3 DNA reads as TGCAGCGTTGAAGTGGAGTGGAGGGGATATGGCTACACCTTC.

This clonotype appeared a few times. Germline and junction disagree at one end, which may indicate a read error. The chain has TRBV2 and TRBJ2-7, with TRBD1 matching over 9 bases. The CDR3 totals 14 residues. Germline V gives CDR1 SNHLY, CDR2 FYNNEI. This CDR3 is CASSSGTGSDPGQF. CDR3 nucleotides: TGTGCCAGCAGCTCCGGGACAGGGTCAGACCCTGGGCAATTC.

The chain recombines TRBV16 with TRBJ1-1; 8 bases line up with TRBD1. Looked up from germline, CDR1 is KGHSY and CDR2 is FQNENV. V lost 4 bases, J lost 4 bases, and 8 bases stayed unmatched. The CDR3 has 15 amino acids. The CDR3 reads CASSPNRGAGTEAFF. The CDR3 nucleotides read TGTGCCAGCAGCCCAAACAGGGGGGCGGGCACTGAAGCTTTCTTT.

This clonotype was found a few times. This sequence joins TRBV7-9 and TRBJ2-7; the D gene is possibly TRBD2 (7 bases). The CDR3 is 13 residues long. Germline V CDR1 and CDR2: SEHNR, FQNEAQ (reference sequence). The ends were cut back, 5 bases at V and 7 bases at J, with 15 bases in the middle. CDR3 region: CASSASGGGEQYF. The CDR3 nucleotides are TGTGCCAGCAGCGCTTCGGGGGGCGGAGAGCAGTACTTC.

This clonotype was seen ten or more times. V gene TRBV27 combines with J gene TRBJ2-7, with D possibly matching TRBD2 (5 bases). The CDR3 extends over 13 amino acids. The V gene lost 5 bases and the J gene lost 6 bases, with 14 bases spanning the gap. Germline lookup yields CDR1 MNHEY and CDR2 SMNVEV (reference sequence). Here the CDR3 reads CASSLGGGTEQYF. As DNA, the CDR3 is TGTGCCAGCAGTCTAGGTGGAGGAACCGAGCAGTACTTC.

This clonotype has at least ten counts. V gene TRBV11-1 combines with J gene TRBJ1-2; D call uncertain. The V gene's germline CDR1 is SGHAT and CDR2 FQDESV (reference sequence). Trimming removed 5 bases at V and 5 bases at J, with 9 bases between. The CDR3 totals 12 residues. CDR3 sequence (DNA): TGTGCCAGCAGCCCCGGAACGTATGGCTACACCTTC. Amino acid sequence: CASSPGTYGYTF.

This clonotype was counted ten times or more. This chain uses TRBV18 with TRBJ2-5, with TRBD1 identical over 7 bases. Germline lookup yields CDR1 KGHSH and CDR2 LQKENI. CDR3 size: 14 residues. Trimming took 3 bases from V and 9 from J; bases not matched to a gene: 10. The CDR3 region has the DNA TGTGCCAGCTCACCGTCGAGGGGGCGTTCGGCCCAGTACTTC. Translation gives CASSPSRGRSAQYF.

This chain connects TRBV19 to TRBJ1-2; possibly TRBD1 for D (5 bases). The CDR3 totals 14 residues. V was trimmed by 0 bases and J by 6 bases, leaving 11 bases between them. CDR1 is LNHDA and CDR2 is SQIVND in the germline V gene (reference sequence). CDR3 region: CASSIDRGYDGYTF. The CDR3 DNA reads TGTGCCAGTAGTATAGATAGGGGATACGATGGCTACACCTTC.

The chain carries TRBV25-1 and TRBJ1-2; 7 bases are shared with TRBD1. Germline assignment: CDR1 MGHDK and CDR2 SYGVNS. This CDR3 comprises 14 residues. V was clipped by 8 bases and J by 4 bases; unmatched bases: 10. The CDR3 region is CASGGRGQSYGYTF. The CDR3 coding sequence is TGTGCCAGCGGGGGTAGGGGACAGTCCTATGGCTACACCTTC.

This clonotype was seen many times. V is TRBV27 and J is TRBJ2-7; 11 bases match TRBD2. V lost 5 bases, J lost 5 bases, and 5 bases stayed unmatched. In germline, CDR1 is MNHEY, CDR2 SMNVEV (reference sequence). The CDR3 runs to 14 residues. CDR3 in DNA: TGTGCCAGCAGTCTGGGACTAGCGGTGGACGAGCAGTACTTC. Translated: CASSLGLAVDEQYF.

The rearrangement uses TRBV7-9 and TRBJ2-7, with 9 bases that match TRBD1. Germline values: CDR1 SEHNR, CDR2 FQNEAQ (reference sequence). Unmatched junction bases numbered 7, after V lost 1 base and J lost 6 bases. The CDR3 spans 15 residues. This CDR3 reads CASSLVGQGSLEQYF. The CDR3 nucleotides are TGTGCCAGCAGCTTAGTCGGACAGGGGTCGCTCGAGCAGTACTTC.

This clonotype showed up many times. The rearrangement links TRBV7-8 to TRBJ2-4; 8 positions agree with TRBD1. The CDR3 contains 16 residues. The trim removed 3 bases at V and 7 bases at J, leaving 11 bases unmatched. Germline V gene lookup returns CDR1 SGHVS and CDR2 FQNEAQ. The CDR3 sequence is CASSLVGQGGGNIQYF. As DNA, the CDR3 is TGTGCCAGCAGCTTGGTCGGACAGGGTGGAGGTAACATTCAGTACTTC.

The table lists this clonotype with a few counts. The rearrangement links TRBV6-5 to TRBJ1-5; D possibly corresponds to TRBD1 (6 bases). Germline CDR1 and CDR2: MNHEY and SVGAGI. The CDR3 has 15 residues. V shed 3 bases and J shed 7 bases, with 16 bases lying between them. As DNA, the CDR3 is TGTGCCAGCAGTTATCCCCCGATGGGGGCCCAGCCCCAGCATTTT. It codes for CASSYPPMGAQPQHF.

In this sample, this clonotype turned up a few times. V usage is TRBV9 and J usage is TRBJ2-5; no clear D. This CDR3 is 17 amino acids long. CDR1 is SGDLS, CDR2 YYNGEE, per germline. V was clipped by 2 bases and J by 4 bases, with 21 bases between them. This chain's CDR3 is CASSVSTGVTLGETQYF. CDR3 in DNA: TGTGCCAGCAGCGTCTCTACTGGAGTAACACTTGGAGAGACCCAGTACTTC.

This chain links TRBV2 with TRBJ2-7, with D possibly being TRBD1 (5 bases). CDR3 length equals 14 residues. Germline loops: CDR1 SNHLY, CDR2 FYNNEI. Trimming shortened V by 3 bases and J by 3 bases, and 12 bases separated the two germline ends. The DNA for the CDR3 is TGTGCCAGCAGTGACCAGGGCTTCAACTACGAGCAGTACTTC. Its protein is CASSDQGFNYEQYF.

The rearrangement uses TRBV29-1 and TRBJ1-1; D is unclear. Germline CDR1 and CDR2: SQVTM and ANQGSEA. The CDR3 has 11 amino acids. V lost 3 bases and J lost 4, with 6 bases in between. CDR3 sequence reads: CSVDLATEAFF. Written as DNA, the CDR3 is TGCAGCGTTGATCTTGCCACTGAAGCTTTCTTT.

This clonotype has a count of ten or more. J is TRBJ1-1 and V is TRBV20-1; D gene ambiguous. The V end was cut by 3 bases, the J end by 4 bases, with 9 bases between. Germline CDR1 is DFQATT and CDR2 is SNEGSKA (reference sequence). This CDR3 region has 12 residues. CDR3 protein: CSASREGTEAFF. Written as DNA, the CDR3 is TGCAGTGCTAGTCGGGAGGGCACTGAAGCTTTCTTT.

This clonotype came up a few times. V gene TRBV29-1 combines with J gene TRBJ1-2; D gene uncertain. Germline CDR1 reads SQVTM; CDR2 reads ANQGSEA. V was pared by 3 bases and J by 4 bases, with 15 bases between. The CDR3 consists of 14 residues. Here the CDR3 DNA reads TGCAGCGTTGAGGGTGAAGGACGGATCTATGGCTACACCTTC. Its protein is CSVEGEGRIYGYTF.